The present TCR beta chain was sequenced within a study of shared clonotypes between healthy human individuals (dated by TCRdb to the early 2020s). Broadly, across the study: The cohort included a few men and two women between 18 and 49 years of age. For each donor, CD4 naive and CD4 memory were each run on three plates, CD8 naive on two plates, and CD8 memory on one plate. Different laboratories and diverse techniques were used to prepare libraries and sequence TCR repertoires, to increase sequencing depth and limit assay-specific biases. The study deeply sequenced blood TCR repertoires of 5 or 6 healthy adults to estimate repertoire size and the extent of clonotype sharing between individuals. Leukapheresis yielded between about 0.9 and 10 billion PBMCs per donor.

The germline V end is reduced by 0 bases and the J end by 7 bases; junction bases left unmatched: 5. Measured from the cysteine to the phenylalanine, the CDR3 is 15 residues long. The kept DNA is CDR3 alone, 45 bases in frame from the first base. Reading the germline V gene (reference sequence) gives CDR1 SGHNT and CDR2 YYREEE. TCR CDR3 regions were amplified from genomic DNA by multiplex PCR using the deep immunoSEQ assay. Extracted genomic DNA from each cell subset was spread evenly across all wells of several immunoSEQ 96-well plates, with each plate serving as a replicate. For sorted subsets, around 200 ng genomic DNA, equal to some 28,000 T cell genomes, was loaded into each replicate PCR. The purified libraries were quantified using a Qubit 3.0 fluorometer, sized with a Bioanalyzer 2100, and then quantified again using the KAPA Library Quantification kit. Every immunoSEQ 96-well plate was sequenced on a separate single-read 150-cycle Illumina NextSeq 550 flow cell. Turning to the authors' computational methods: Because the immunoSEQ output held only junctional sequences and lacked quality scores, the filtering could not match the filtering applied to full-length reads. Sequences were annotated with PyIR, a Python wrapper for IgBLAST v1.9, using IMGT germline references to assign V/J genes and CDR3. Any read was removed if the V/J assignment was weak (E-value above 1e-6), the CDR3 was missing, or the read contained stop codons, out-of-frame junctions, or ambiguous translated residues. A V3J clonotype was defined by an identical inferred V gene, J gene, and CDR3 amino acid sequence. Percentage overlap between repertoires was computed as shared unique clonotypes divided by the size of the smaller repertoire. Three approaches were used to assess repertoire richness: RTK rarefaction, the Chao1 estimator, and Recon v2.1 estimates of unobserved clonotypes. Generation probabilities were computed with OLGA for all TCRbeta clonotypes obtained by the gDNA method from several donors. TCRdb carries this immuneACCESS record with in-frame sequences only. Its versions omit some clonotypes, under half of them owing to an unresolved V gene in the studies checked, with the rest unexplained. D and trimming come from the DNA, and the V and J calls and clone size come from that table. The sample table lists approximately 980,000 clones, 76% of them with a count of one. Clones ranked in the top ten supply nearly 1.5% of the sample.

The donors were healthy, HIV-negative adults with no recently reported acute infections or vaccinations. Every donor was a Caucasian adult residing in Nashville, Tennessee, USA. CD4+ T cells were enriched through magnetic negative selection, after which naive cells were positively selected on CD45RA and the remaining negative fraction served as the memory subset. Blood was obtained by leukapheresis, after which PBMCs were separated by Ficoll-Histopaque density gradient centrifugation and cryopreserved in liquid nitrogen vapor phase. Analytical flow cytometry was used to check the purity and quantity of each magnetically sorted T cell population. From each sorted fraction, genomic DNA was isolated and quantified by UV absorbance on a Nanodrop 2000c. Points the paper makes about the study in general: Naive subsets generally had larger estimated clonotype richness than memory subsets did. Rarefaction of sorted-subset datasets indicated incomplete sequencing despite the large sequencing depth. Only blood was sampled, and tissue TCR repertoires likely differ from those in blood. Pairwise subsampling led to the expectation that sequencing depth would affect the degree of clonotype sharing among donors. The genetic and exposure-history diversity represented was limited by the small number of donors. Across several donors, about 5% of naive CD4, around 3.3% of naive CD8, roughly 2.2% of memory CD4, and under 0.45% of memory CD8 clonotypes were shared. Clonotypes shared by all four sorted-subset donors showed higher generation probabilities than non-shared clonotypes.

To note about this clone: Its antigen is not yet known. No base quality information exists; no much larger clone differs at one position.

The chain joins TRBV5-4 to TRBJ2-1; 9 bases in the middle match TRBD2. Sequencing was done on a sample of memory CD4+ T cells sorted from blood. The meaning of the sample's cell subset or site label: CD45RA-negative fraction. The receptor was derived from a man aged 18 to 29 in good health. The DNA sequence is as follows: TGTGCCAGCAGCTTGGATAGCGGGAGTTTTAATGAGCAGTTCTTC. Translated, it reads CASSLDSGSFNEQFF.